The 8 T cell receptor beta chains in this list originate from one sample, sequenced in a study of cytomegalovirus exposure and HLA in healthy donors. This PCR relied on a set of 60 Vbeta primers and 13 Jbeta primers. Generated by immunoSEQ multiplex PCR, the TCRdb table keeps only in-frame clones and is missing some. The data contain approximately 120,000 clones, around 73% of them singletons. Sequencing was performed on PBMCs. The receptor set was obtained from a man in his fifties or sixties in good health and CMV-seronegative.

The chain is built from TRBV2 and TRBJ1-2, with D unresolved. Per germline, CDR1 SNHLY and CDR2 FYNNEI. V dropped 4 bases and J dropped 4 bases, with 10 bases sitting between them. The CDR3 has 13 amino acids. In DNA, the CDR3 is TGTGCCAGCAGTGCGCAGGATGGCTATGGCTACACCTTC. Amino acid sequence: CASSAQDGYGYTF. Drawing the rest from reference TRBV2 and TRBJ1-2, the complete variable domain is EPEVTQTPSHQVTQMGQEVILRCVPISNHLYFYWYRQILGQKVEFLVSFYNNEISEKSEIFDDQFSVERPDGSNFTLKIRSTKLEDSAMYFCASSAQDGYGYTFGSGTRLTVV.

A word on this clone: This sample includes further DNA sequences coding for the same CDR3. J is TRBJ1-2 and V is TRBV7-2; D may be TRBD1 (6 bases). Per germline, CDR1 SGHTA and CDR2 FQGNSA. V lost 4 bases to trimming and J lost 5 bases, with 14 bases between them. There are 14 residues in the CDR3. The CDR3 here is CASSSPGTNYGYTF. CDR3 nucleotide sequence: TGTGCCAGCAGCTCTCCAGGGACAAATTATGGCTACACCTTC.

This clone was counted once. The chain is built from TRBV5-1 and TRBJ1-1; no definite D call. Germline CDR1 SGHRS, CDR2 YFSETQ. The V and J ends lost 2 bases and 1 base respectively, with 6 bases between them. This CDR3 is built from 13 residues. CDR3 in DNA: TGCGCCAGCAGCTTTAACAGGAACACTGAAGCTTTCTTT. Its protein is CASSFNRNTEAFF.

The rearrangement uses TRBV29-1 and TRBJ1-2; D is undetermined. The CDR3 sequence is 12 residues long. CDR1 and CDR2 from the germline V gene are SQVTM and ANQGSEA. The V end lost 0 bases, the J end lost 3 bases, and 5 bases lay between the germline ends. CDR3 in amino acids: CSVEDQDYGYTF. CDR3 DNA sequence: TGCAGCGTTGAAGATCAGGACTATGGCTACACCTTC.

The chain combines TRBV6-5 with TRBJ1-5; 7 bases match TRBD1. The junction had 4 bases not matched to a gene; V was cut back by 5 bases and J by 3 bases. The CDR3 is made up of 14 amino acids. The germline V gene has CDR1 MNHEY and CDR2 SVGAGI. This CDR3 reads CASSNRGINQPQHF. The DNA for the CDR3 is TGTGCCAGCAGTAACAGGGGTATCAATCAGCCCCAGCATTTT.

The chain has TRBV5-1 and TRBJ1-2, with unresolved D. Trimming stripped 0 bases from V and 3 bases from J, with 6 bases between. The CDR3 is made up of 13 amino acids. CDR1 is SGHRS, CDR2 YFSETQ, per germline. CDR3: CASSLDRYYGYTF. The CDR3 coding sequence is TGCGCCAGCAGCTTGGACAGATACTATGGCTACACCTTC. The variable domain in full, with the rest retrieved from reference TRBV5-1 and TRBJ1-2, is KAGVTQTPRYLIKTRGQQVTLSCSPISGHRSVSWYQQTPGQGLQFLFEYFSETQRNKGNFPGRFSGRQFSNSRSEMNVSTLELGDSALYLCASSLDRYYGYTFGSGTRLTVV.

V and J are TRBV18 and TRBJ2-2; D possibly corresponds to TRBD1 (5 bases). The V end lost 1 base, the J end lost 1 base, and 10 bases lay between the germline ends. There are 16 residues in the CDR3. The germline V gene encodes CDR1 KGHSH and CDR2 LQKENI. The CDR3 is CASSPLLGQNTGELFF. CDR3 DNA sequence: TGTGCCAGCTCACCACTTCTCGGACAGAACACCGGGGAGCTGTTTTTT.

The chain uses TRBV7-6 and TRBJ2-7; TRBD1 is a possible D gene (6 bases). The CDR3 loop spans 16 amino acids. Germline V lookup: CDR1 SGHVS, CDR2 FNYEAQ. V was clipped by 1 base and J by 1 base, with 14 bases between them. The CDR3 sequence is CASSLEPAGASYEQYF. The CDR3, as DNA: TGTGCCAGCAGCTTAGAGCCGGCAGGGGCTTCCTACGAGCAGTACTTC.